Each of the 7 T cell receptor beta chains below was sequenced from the same sample in a study of T cell responses to AZD1222 COVID-19 vaccine. Produced via immunoSEQ multiplex PCR; TCRdb's table is partial and in-frame only. The sample contains 160,000 or so clones, 75% to 90% of which appear only once. Source: peripheral blood, taken 28 days after the second AZD1222 dose. The origin of the receptors is an adult who received the AZD1222 COVID-19 vaccine.

This chain joins TRBV19 and TRBJ2-3; TRBD2 might be the D (7 bases). V was cut by 9 bases and J by 2 bases, with 18 bases left in between. Germline loops: CDR1 LNHDA, CDR2 SQIVND (reference sequence). The CDR3 covers 15 residues. Here the CDR3 reads CARKGGRPHTDTQYF. CDR3 coding DNA: TGTGCCAGAAAGGGGGGGAGGCCTCACACAGATACGCAGTATTTT.

The chain couples TRBV7-8 to TRBJ2-1; D possibly matches TRBD1 or TRBD2 (5 bases each). Germline values: CDR1 SGHVS, CDR2 FQNEAQ. The germline V and J ends were trimmed by 5 bases and 7 bases, with 21 bases remaining between them. This CDR3 region has 16 residues. The CDR3 coding sequence is TGTGCCAGCAGCCCCAGACCCGGGACCGTCGGGAATGAGCAGTTCTTC. Translation gives CASSPRPGTVGNEQFF. The variable domain in full, with the rest retrieved from reference TRBV7-8 and TRBJ2-1, is GAGVSQSPRYKVAKRGQDVALRCDPISGHVSLFWYQQALGQGPEFLTYFQNEAQLDKSGLPSDRFFAERPEGSVSTLKIQRTQQEDSAVYLCASSPRPGTVGNEQFFGPGTRLTVL.

There are a few counts of this clone. This chain connects TRBV19 to TRBJ1-5, with TRBD1 identical over 7 bases. The germline gives CDR1 LNHDA, CDR2 SQIVND (reference sequence). The CDR3 runs to 15 residues. The junction had 8 bases not matched to a gene; V was cut back by 6 bases and J by 3 bases. The CDR3: CASSDRDSDNQPQHF. CDR3 sequence (DNA): TGTGCCAGTAGCGACCGGGACAGTGACAATCAGCCCCAGCATTTT.

V is TRBV5-6 and J is TRBJ1-3; D is perhaps TRBD1 (6 bases). The CDR3 sequence is 16 residues long. Per germline, CDR1 SGHDT and CDR2 YYEEEE. Trimming took off 4 bases at V and 2 bases at J, with 16 bases between the two ends. The CDR3 reads CASSGGAGRPGNTIYF. CDR3 sequence (DNA): TGTGCCAGCAGCGGGGGGGCCGGACGTCCTGGAAACACCATATATTTT. Using reference TRBV5-6 and TRBJ1-3 for the parts outside the CDR3, the full variable domain is DAGVTQSPTHLIKTRGQQVTLRCSPKSGHDTVSWYQQALGQGPQFIFQYYEEEERQRGNFPDRFSGHQFPNYSSELNVNALLLGDSALYLCASSGGAGRPGNTIYFGEGSWLTVV.

The DNA for the CDR3 is TGTGCCAGCAGCCAATTCGGGGGAGAGACCCAGTACTTC. Translation gives CASSQFGGETQYF. The rearrangement joins TRBV12-3 or TRBV12-4 to TRBJ2-5; a weak D match, TRBD2 (6 bases). There are 13 residues in the CDR3. Trimming cost V 6 bases and J 4 bases, with 12 bases left between them.

This chain connects TRBV9 to TRBJ1-6; the D gene is possibly TRBD1 (5 bases). V dropped 3 bases and J dropped 0 bases, with 7 bases sitting between them. The CDR3 is made up of 15 amino acids. Per the germline V gene, CDR1 is SGDLS and CDR2 is YYNGEE. The CDR3 coding sequence is TGTGCCAGCAGCGGACAGAGCTCCTATAATTCACCCCTCCACTTT. This encodes CASSGQSSYNSPLHF.

Written as DNA, the CDR3 is TGTGCCAGCAGCTTATCAGGCTCTGGAAACACCATATATTTT. This codes for CASSLSGSGNTIYF. The genes are TRBV7-2 and TRBJ1-3; D not resolved. The CDR3 has 14 residues. Germline CDR1 SGHTA, CDR2 FQGNSA. V dropped 2 bases and J dropped 0 bases, with 5 bases sitting between them.